This paragraph covers one T cell receptor beta chain sequence. V was cut by 6 bases and J by 5 bases, with 14 bases left in between. CDR1 is SNHLY, CDR2 FYNNEI, per germline. The length of the CDR3 is 14 residues. This specimen belongs to a study of T cell changes during pregnancy in multiple sclerosis. The data were produced by immunoSEQ multiplex PCR, yet TCRdb's version contains in-frame clones alone and is incomplete. The table lists under 150,000 clones, around 95% of them singletons. Material: peripheral blood, obtained after pregnancy. The chain has TRBV2 and TRBJ1-5; weak D call: TRBD1 (5 bases). The TCR was taken from a female donor with multiple sclerosis, enrolled in a pregnancy study. The CDR3 protein is CASSRGGTDQPQHF. In nucleotides, the CDR3 is TGTGCCAGCAGCCGGGGGGGGACGGATCAGCCCCAGCATTTT.